What follows are 14 T cell receptor beta chains derived from one specimen sequenced in a study of blood T cells in healthy people across ages. The use of a sample-barcoded 5' primer and a J-beta primer mix characterized a second PCR of about 7 to 12 cycles. TCRdb used MiXCR to reprocess the 5' RACE reads, holding one entry per CDR3 protein. The table lists 600,000 to 900,000 distinct CDR3 sequences, roughly 24% of them singletons. Another study also made use of these data, one on T cells of mothers and their children.

The specimen sequenced was blood. The receptors derive from a boy aged 5 to 17 in good health.

In its sample, this clonotype was seen a few times. The rearrangement uses TRBV7-9 and TRBJ2-6; the D gene could be TRBD1 or TRBD2 (6 bases each). Looked up from germline, CDR1 is SEHNR and CDR2 is FQNEAQ (reference sequence). The CDR3 runs to 18 residues. Trimming stripped 2 bases from V and 1 base from J, with 15 bases between. CDR3 sequence (DNA): TGTGCCAGCAGCTTAAATAGGGGGGCGCGATCTGGGGCCAACGTCCTGACTTTC. Its translation: CASSLNRGARSGANVLTF.

The chain has TRBV12-3 or TRBV12-4 and TRBJ1-2; D call uncertain. The CDR3 has 13 amino acids. V was clipped by 5 bases and J by 8 bases, with 15 bases between them. The CDR3 protein is CASSRVALHGYTF. The CDR3 DNA follows: TGTGCCAGCAGTCGCGTAGCTCTCCACGGCTACACCTTC.

V is TRBV12-3 or TRBV12-4 and J is TRBJ2-1; D is perhaps TRBD1 (6 bases). There are 15 residues in the CDR3. Trimming stripped 5 bases from V and 4 bases from J, with 15 bases between. For the CDR3, the DNA is TGTGCCAGCAGTCCCTCCCGACAGGCGTACAATGAGCAGTTCTTC. Protein product: CASSPSRQAYNEQFF.

CDR3 residues: CASSLESAYGYTF. CDR3 bases: TGCGCCAGCAGCTTGGAGTCAGCTTATGGCTACACCTTC. The rearrangement links TRBV5-1 to TRBJ1-2; no clear D. Trimming removed 0 bases at V and 5 bases at J, with 8 bases between. Germline lookup yields CDR1 SGHRS and CDR2 YFSETQ. The CDR3 runs to 13 residues.

This clonotype was seen a handful of times. This rearrangement joins TRBV2 to TRBJ2-1; D unresolved. The CDR3 is 13 residues long. The germline gives CDR1 SNHLY, CDR2 FYNNEI. Trimming left V 3 bases short and J 5 bases short, with 8 bases between. The CDR3 coding sequence is TGTGCCAGCAGTGAGTGGGTCCACAATGAGCAGTTCTTC. Amino acids: CASSEWVHNEQFF.

There are a few counts of this clonotype. The chain recombines TRBV5-1 with TRBJ2-2; the match to TRBD1 covers 9 bases. The CDR3 has 16 residues. Germline V gene sequence: CDR1 SGHRS, CDR2 YFSETQ. Losses at the gene ends were 4 bases for V and 1 base for J; bases not matched to a gene: 5. The CDR3 loop reads CASSTGQGRNTGELFF. The DNA of the CDR3 is TGCGCCAGCAGCACGGGACAGGGAAGGAACACCGGGGAGCTGTTTTTT.

The chain employs TRBV7-6 and TRBJ1-4, with D possibly TRBD1 on 5 matching bases. This CDR3 is built from 15 residues. The germline V and J ends were trimmed by 4 bases and 8 bases, with 17 bases remaining between them. Germline CDR1 is SGHVS and CDR2 is FNYEAQ. This CDR3 is CASSSRKGDREKLFF. The CDR3 coding sequence is TGTGCCAGCAGCTCCCGGAAAGGGGATAGGGAAAAACTGTTTTTT.

The chain recombines TRBV7-2 with TRBJ2-1; a possible D gene is TRBD1 (5 bases). This CDR3 spans 14 amino acids. Trimming cost V 3 bases and J 4 bases, with 10 bases left between them. The germline gives CDR1 SGHTA, CDR2 FQGNSA. This CDR3 is CASSFPGSYNEQFF. For the CDR3, the DNA is TGTGCCAGCAGCTTCCCAGGGTCGTACAATGAGCAGTTCTTC.

This rearrangement joins TRBV5-1 to TRBJ2-7; either TRBD1 or TRBD2 may fit D (6 bases each). The CDR3 loop spans 15 amino acids. Trimming took 4 bases from V and 4 from J, leaving 18 bases between them. The germline CDR1 and CDR2 sequences are SGHRS and YFSETQ. The CDR3 bases are TGCGCCAGCAGCCGCGGGACAAATGCGTTTTACGAGCAGTACTTC. It specifies CASSRGTNAFYEQYF.

On this clonotype: This may stem from a read error, because a much larger clone lies one nucleotide away. The chain combines TRBV6-2 or TRBV6-3 with TRBJ2-7; D unresolved. V was clipped by 4 bases and J by 6 bases, with 7 bases between them. The CDR3 is 11 residues long. CDR1 and CDR2 from the germline V gene are MNHEY and SVGEGT. In nucleotides, the CDR3 is TGTGCCAGCAGTTTCAACTGCGAGCAGTACTTC. Its protein product is CASSFNCEQYF.

This clonotype was seen a handful of times. CDR3 sequence: CASSSPSGTGLDNEQFF. CDR3 DNA sequence: TGTGCCAGCAGCTCCCCCTCAGGGACAGGACTAGACAATGAGCAGTTCTTC. The chain combines TRBV7-9 with TRBJ2-1, with TRBD1 as a possible D gene (8 bases). V dropped 4 bases and J dropped 5 bases, with 21 bases sitting between them. CDR1 SEHNR and CDR2 FQNEAQ come from the germline V gene (reference sequence). The CDR3 length is 17 residues.

This chain uses TRBV7-3 with TRBJ2-5, with a weak D call TRBD2 (6 bases). The CDR3 sequence is 15 residues long. From germline, CDR1 is SGHTA and CDR2 FQGTGA. V lost 0 bases and J 1 base, leaving 9 bases between the germline ends. The CDR3, as DNA: TGTGCCAGCAGCTTAACGGGGAGGTTCCAAGAGACCCAGTACTTC. Translated, it gives CASSLTGRFQETQYF.

The V call is TRBV4-1, the J call TRBJ2-7; 14 bases agree with TRBD2. J lost 0 bases, V lost 1 base, and 5 bases had no gene match. Per germline, CDR1 MGHRA and CDR2 YSYEKL. This CDR3 is 18 amino acids long. The CDR3 nucleotides are TGCGCCAGCAGCCAAGGACCGACTAGCGGGGGGGCCTCCTACGAGCAGTACTTC. This codes for CASSQGPTSGGASYEQYF.

This clonotype was found a few times. V and J are TRBV24-1 and TRBJ2-4; D uncertain. V gave up 4 bases and J gave up 6 bases, with 9 bases separating them. The V gene's germline CDR1 is KGHDR and CDR2 SFDVKD. The CDR3 runs to 13 residues. The CDR3 sequence is CATSDGSGNIQYF. The CDR3 nucleotides are TGTGCCACCAGTGACGGGTCCGGAAACATTCAGTACTTC.